This note documents a single T cell receptor (beta chain) sequence. These data originate in a study of metastatic and nonmetastatic thyroid tumors. TCRdb re-called clones via MiXCR from the PCR reads. The table has 15,000 to 20,000 clones, roughly a third seen once. None of the patients had undergone any treatment ahead of thyroid surgery. The germline gives CDR1 MNHEY, CDR2 SMNVEV (reference sequence). The CDR3 runs 15 residues. V dropped 4 bases and J dropped 7; count of bases not matched to a gene: 10. This clonotype was obtained from a male donor with papillary thyroid cancer or a benign thyroid nodule (not recorded which). Some clones in this sample may be carry-over from other donors' samples. Sample: tumor tissue. V gene TRBV27 combines with J gene TRBJ2-3; 8 bases map to TRBD2. Here the CDR3 DNA reads TGTGCCAGCAGTTCCCCGGGACTAGATTTGTATACGCAGTATTTT. This sequence encodes CASSSPGLDLYTQYF.